These 19 T cell receptor beta chains share one sample of origin, sequenced in a study of blood T cell repertoires in COVID-19 (dated by TCRdb to between 2020 and 2021). Library construction relied on the immunoSEQ multiplex PCR assay. This is the immuneACCESS table as TCRdb keeps it, with only in-frame sequences that have V and J called. A part of the clones is gone; compared with another copy, unresolved V genes explain less than half, and the rest is unexplained. Here the sample has about 280,000 clones; around nine tenths occur a single time. Of the sample, less than 2% falls within the top ten clones. Sequenced material: PBMCs or T cells enriched from blood (not recorded which). These receptor sequences come from a woman aged 55-69 years who had recovered from COVID-19.

This clone was seen a single time. V and J are TRBV27 and TRBJ1-1; weak D call: TRBD1 (6 bases). Trimming pared 10 bases from V and 0 bases from J, leaving 15 bases between. Germline V CDR1 and CDR2: MNHEY, SMNVEV (reference sequence). This CDR3 is 14 amino acids long. The CDR3 region is CATRGGQLNTEAFF. The CDR3 region has the DNA TGTGCCACCCGGGGGGGCCAGCTGAACACTGAAGCTTTCTTT.

The chain uses TRBV7-3 and TRBJ1-2, with TRBD1 matching over 8 bases. This CDR3 region has 12 residues. CDR1 SGHTA and CDR2 FQGTGA come from the germline V gene. J gave up 8 bases and V 5 bases, and 4 bases lay outside the gene matches. The CDR3 DNA reads TGTGCCAGCAGCACGACAGGGGAAGGCTACACCTTC. Translated: CASSTTGEGYTF. Complete variable domain (other parts from reference TRBV7-3 and TRBJ1-2): GAGVSQTPSNKVTEKGKYVELRCDPISGHTALYWYRQSLGQGPEFLIYFQGTGAADDSGLPNDRFFAVRPEGSVSTLKIQRTERGDSAVYLCASSTTGEGYTFGSGTRLTVV.

The chain combines TRBV11-2 with TRBJ1-4, with TRBD1 matching 9 bases. V was pared by 5 bases and J by 5 bases, with 6 bases of the junction left unmatched. This CDR3 is built from 15 residues. The V gene's germline CDR1 is SGHAT and CDR2 FQNNGV. The CDR3 nucleotides read TGTGCCAGCAGCACAAACAGGGGGCTGAATGAAAAACTGTTTTTT. As protein: CASSTNRGLNEKLFF.

This chain joins TRBV24-1 and TRBJ2-5; D possibly corresponds to TRBD1 (6 bases). The germline V gene encodes CDR1 KGHDR and CDR2 SFDVKD. With 2 bases removed from V and 4 bases from J, the gap between germline ends came to 13 bases. The CDR3 runs to 15 residues. The CDR3 is CATSDSLRGAETQYF. The CDR3 region has the DNA TGTGCCACCAGTGATTCCCTCAGGGGCGCAGAGACCCAGTACTTC.

Details on this clone: This sample includes further DNA sequences coding for the same CDR3. The chain has TRBV5-1 and TRBJ2-5; 10 bases match TRBD1. The germline CDR1 and CDR2 sequences are SGHRS and YFSETQ. This CDR3 has 15 amino acids. V gave up 0 bases and J gave up 3 bases; unmatched junction bases: 2. The CDR3 DNA follows: TGCGCCAGCAGCTTGGAAGGGACAGGGGAAGAGACCCAGTACTTC. It specifies CASSLEGTGEETQYF.

This clone was picked up one time. The CDR3 DNA reads as TGTGCCAGCAGCCCTAACTCCTACGAGCAGTACTTC. It encodes CASSPNSYEQYF. V usage is TRBV25-1 and J usage is TRBJ2-7, with D unresolved. The CDR3 totals 12 residues. CDR1 and CDR2 from the germline V gene are MGHDK and SYGVNS. With 6 bases removed from V and 0 bases from J, the gap between germline ends came to 6 bases.

The rearrangement uses TRBV28 and TRBJ1-4; perhaps TRBD1 as D (5 bases). Trimming took off 2 bases at V and 7 bases at J, with 8 bases between the two ends. The CDR3 runs to 13 residues. Germline V gives CDR1 MDHEN, CDR2 SYDVKM. CDR3 region: CASSLTGSEKLFF. In nucleotides, the CDR3 is TGTGCCAGCAGTTTAACAGGAAGTGAAAAACTGTTTTTT.

This chain links TRBV3-1 (or the pseudogene TRBV3-2) with TRBJ2-3; 9 nucleotides match TRBD2. J lost 2 bases, V lost 2 bases, and 2 bases had no gene match. The germline CDR1 and CDR2 sequences are LGHDT and YNNKEL (reference sequence). CDR3 length: 15 residues. The CDR3 DNA sequence: TGTGCCAGCAGCCAATTAGCGGGGGCCACAGATACGCAGTATTTT. Protein sequence: CASSQLAGATDTQYF.

The gene calls are TRBV19 and TRBJ2-5; no definite D call. Deletions cut 0 bases from V and 5 bases from J, with 7 bases between. The CDR3 is 13 residues long. Germline-derived CDR1 and CDR2 are LNHDA and SQIVND (reference sequence). This CDR3 is CASSIEAGETQYF. CDR3 DNA: TGTGCCAGTAGTATAGAGGCTGGCGAGACCCAGTACTTC.

This chain connects TRBV11-3 to TRBJ1-1; 9 bases match TRBD1. The CDR3 totals 14 residues. Germline loops: CDR1 SGHNT, CDR2 YENEEA. J lost 1 base, V lost 7 bases, and 4 bases had no gene match. The CDR3 DNA reads TGTGCCAGCAAGGACAGGGGACAGAACACTGAAGCTTTCTTT. Protein product: CASKDRGQNTEAFF.

This chain connects TRBV25-1 to TRBJ1-2, with TRBD1 matching 8 bases. Germline CDR1 reads MGHDK; CDR2 reads SYGVNS. The V segment lost 5 bases and the J segment 8 bases; nucleotides outside the gene matches: 7. The CDR3 runs to 13 residues. CDR3 coding DNA: TGTGCCAGCAGTACCGGGGACAGGAGCGGCTACACCTTC. This sequence encodes CASSTGDRSGYTF.

The V gene is TRBV19, the J gene TRBJ2-7, with TRBD1 identical over 8 bases. The CDR3 runs 16 residues. CDR1 and CDR2 from the germline V gene are LNHDA and SQIVND (reference sequence). The ends lost 3 bases at V and 7 bases at J; junction bases unmatched: 14. CDR3 sequence: CASSIRSGQVFGEQYF. The CDR3 nucleotides read TGTGCCAGTAGTATTAGGTCGGGACAGGTATTTGGAGAGCAGTACTTC.

The chain has TRBV7-2 and TRBJ1-2; D not certain. Germline V gene sequence: CDR1 SGHTA, CDR2 FQGNSA. CDR3 length: 14 residues. V shed 4 bases and J shed 0 bases, with 9 bases lying between them. The chain's CDR3 is CASSSRRSNYGYTF. CDR3 nucleotides: TGTGCCAGCAGCTCTCGGCGGTCTAACTATGGCTACACCTTC.

This clone has a single count. The chain recombines TRBV30 with TRBJ2-3; possible D gene TRBD2, 5 bases. From germline, CDR1 is GTSNPN and CDR2 SVGIG (reference sequence). CDR3 size: 15 residues. The germline V and J ends were trimmed by 5 bases and 3 bases, with 18 bases remaining between them. CDR3 loop: CAWALTTASTDTQYF. Written as DNA, the CDR3 is TGTGCCTGGGCTTTGACTACCGCCTCAACAGATACGCAGTATTTT.

The chain recombines TRBV28 with TRBJ1-6; D uncertain. V lost 2 bases, J lost 7 bases, and 9 bases lay in between. The CDR3 spans 14 residues. From germline, CDR1 is MDHEN and CDR2 SYDVKM. The CDR3 loop is CASSLGQTNSPLHF. CDR3 DNA: TGTGCCAGCAGTTTAGGCCAGACAAATTCACCCCTCCACTTT.

The V call is TRBV28, the J call TRBJ2-7, with 7 bases that match TRBD2. J lost 5 bases, V lost 6 bases, and 13 bases had no gene match. Germline V gene data show CDR1 as MDHEN and CDR2 as SYDVKM. The CDR3 spans 15 residues. CDR3: CASSSPSGVYNEQYF. In DNA, the CDR3 is TGTGCCAGCAGCTCTCCGAGCGGGGTTTACAACGAGCAGTACTTC.

The rearrangement uses TRBV9 and TRBJ2-2; the match to TRBD2 covers 9 bases. Trimming took 3 bases from V and 7 from J; bases not matched to a gene: 4. Germline CDR1 SGDLS, CDR2 YYNGEE. CDR3 size: 14 residues. CDR3 protein: CASSAGLANGELFF. The DNA of the CDR3 is TGTGCCAGCAGCGCGGGACTAGCTAACGGGGAGCTGTTTTTT.

To note about this clone: This specimen includes other DNA sequences encoding the same CDR3. The rearrangement joins TRBV2 to TRBJ2-3; 8 nucleotides align to TRBD2. The CDR3 is 15 amino acids. CDR1 SNHLY and CDR2 FYNNEI come from the germline V gene. V was clipped by 4 bases and J by 3 bases; unmatched bases: 6. The CDR3 DNA reads TGTGCCAGCAGTGGGCGAGCGGGGGTAACAGATACGCAGTATTTT. Residues: CASSGRAGVTDTQYF.

The V and J genes are TRBV3-1 (or the pseudogene TRBV3-2) and TRBJ1-5, with 9 bases lining up with TRBD1. Unmatched junction bases numbered 8, after V lost 0 bases and J lost 2 bases. This CDR3 is built from 18 residues. CDR1 is LGHDT and CDR2 is YNNKEL in the germline V gene (reference sequence). The CDR3 DNA sequence: TGTGCCAGCAGCCAAGATGACAGGGGGATAGGGGGCAATCAGCCCCAGCATTTT. Translating gives CASSQDDRGIGGNQPQHF.